This TCR beta chain derives from a study of shared clonotypes between healthy human individuals. Study outcomes and limitations: The diversity represented, both genetic and in exposure history, was limited by few donors. The study found lower generation probabilities in non-shared clonotypes than in those shared by all four donors.

CDR3 length: 15 residues. Germline loops: CDR1 SGHTA, CDR2 FQGTGA. V dropped 5 bases and J dropped 0 bases, with 11 bases sitting between them. About this clone: The antigen remains undetermined.

The authors divided CD4+ cells into CD45RA+ naive and CD45RA-negative memory subsets. Replicate PCRs from sorted subsets contained about 200 ng DNA, which is roughly 30,000 T cell genomes. The table came from immunoSEQ multiplex PCR; TCRdb's copy has only in-frame clones and leaves some out. Among a few million clones, roughly 93% were seen once, and the ten largest hold roughly 0.36%. The J gene is TRBJ2-1, the V gene TRBV7-3; unclear D gene. The source material was naive CD4+ T cells from PBMCs. Documented subset: CD45RA+ positively selected. The sequence was obtained from a man aged 18 to 30 in good health. Some clones in this sample may be carry-over from other donors' samples. CDR3 bases: TGTGCCAGCAGCACCCCACTAAGCTCCTACAATGAGCAGTTCTTC. This gives the protein CASSTPLSSYNEQFF.